The next 8 T cell receptor beta chains were all read from a single sample in a study of shared clonotypes between healthy human individuals. TCRdb keeps only in-frame clones here, not all; method: immunoSEQ multiplex PCR. This table holds 230,000 or so clones, 65% to 70% found once. The material sequenced was memory CD4+ T cells sorted from blood. Subset indicated: CD45RA-negative fraction. These receptor sequences come from a man under 40 in good health.

The rearrangement links TRBV19 to TRBJ2-7; 13 nucleotides match TRBD2. Germline V lookup: CDR1 LNHDA, CDR2 SQIVND (reference sequence). The CDR3 sequence is 15 residues long. J gave up 0 bases and V 10 bases, and 6 bases lay outside the gene matches. The DNA of the CDR3 is TGTGCCACTCAGGGACTAGCGGGACTCTCCTACGAGCAGTACTTC. Protein sequence: CATQGLAGLSYEQYF.

This chain links TRBV12-2 with TRBJ2-5. TRBV12-2 is a pseudogene locus. The CDR3 contains 16 residues. This CDR3 reads CASRLRVQGGLWAQYF. CDR3 in DNA: TGTGCAAGTCGCTTAAGGGTGCAGGGCGGGTTGTGGGCCCAGTACTTC.

The rearrangement joins TRBV5-1 to TRBJ2-7, with 11 positions matching TRBD1. Germline V CDR1 and CDR2: SGHRS, YFSETQ. The CDR3 extends over 17 amino acids. With V trimmed by 3 bases and J by 1 base, 9 bases remained unmatched. This chain's CDR3 is CASSSWTGGMYSYEQYF. The CDR3 DNA sequence: TGCGCCAGCAGCTCATGGACAGGGGGCATGTATTCCTACGAGCAGTACTTC. Based on the CDR3 plus reference TRBV5-1 and TRBJ2-7, the full variable domain is KAGVTQTPRYLIKTRGQQVTLSCSPISGHRSVSWYQQTPGQGLQFLFEYFSETQRNKGNFPGRFSGRQFSNSRSEMNVSTLELGDSALYLCASSSWTGGMYSYEQYFGPGTRLTVT.

This clone was found a few times. V and J are TRBV6-6 and TRBJ1-1; D unresolved. The CDR3 runs 12 residues. CDR1 and CDR2 from the germline V gene are MNHNY and SVGAGI (reference sequence). Trimming took off 8 bases at V and 4 bases at J, with 11 bases between the two ends. The CDR3 bases are TGTGCCAGCCGGAGATTTTCCACTGAAGCTTTCTTT. Translating gives CASRRFSTEAFF.

The chain combines TRBV6-5 with TRBJ2-1; D is ambiguous. The CDR3 extends over 16 amino acids. The germline V and J ends were trimmed by 0 bases and 8 bases, with 17 bases remaining between them. Germline loops: CDR1 MNHEY, CDR2 SVGAGI. The CDR3 nucleotides are TGTGCCAGCAGTTACTCGATTCCCCTCCCCGCCGATGAGCAGTTCTTC. This sequence encodes CASSYSIPLPADEQFF.

This chain joins TRBV11-2 and TRBJ2-3; D gene uncertain. The germline V and J ends were trimmed by 5 bases and 3 bases, with 6 bases remaining between them. Germline CDR1 is SGHAT and CDR2 is FQNNGV. CDR3 length: 12 residues. CDR3 bases: TGTGCCAGCAGCCCACAAACAGATACGCAGTATTTT. As protein: CASSPQTDTQYF. The whole variable domain, filled in from reference TRBV11-2 and TRBJ2-3, reads EAGVAQSPRYKIIEKRQSVAFWCNPISGHATLYWYQQILGQGPKLLIQFQNNGVVDDSQLPKDRFSAERLKGVDSTLKIQPAKLEDSAVYLCASSPQTDTQYFGPGTRLTVL.

This clone was found many times. The rearrangement uses TRBV2 and TRBJ2-7; D may be TRBD1 (5 bases). The CDR3 has 14 amino acids. Germline V gene sequence: CDR1 SNHLY, CDR2 FYNNEI. V lost 4 bases, J lost 2 bases, and 12 bases lay in between. Written as DNA, the CDR3 is TGTGCCAGCAGTGGTACAGGCGAAACCTACGAGCAGTACTTC. This codes for CASSGTGETYEQYF.

The rearrangement links TRBV11-3 to TRBJ2-5, with TRBD2 matching over 8 bases. Germline CDR1 SGHNT, CDR2 YENEEA. The CDR3 covers 16 residues. V trimming: 5 bases; J trimming: 5 bases; junction bases outside the gene matches: 13. The CDR3 DNA sequence: TGTGCCAGCAGCCATGTTGGGACTAGGGGTTACGAGACCCAGTACTTC. Translating gives CASSHVGTRGYETQYF.